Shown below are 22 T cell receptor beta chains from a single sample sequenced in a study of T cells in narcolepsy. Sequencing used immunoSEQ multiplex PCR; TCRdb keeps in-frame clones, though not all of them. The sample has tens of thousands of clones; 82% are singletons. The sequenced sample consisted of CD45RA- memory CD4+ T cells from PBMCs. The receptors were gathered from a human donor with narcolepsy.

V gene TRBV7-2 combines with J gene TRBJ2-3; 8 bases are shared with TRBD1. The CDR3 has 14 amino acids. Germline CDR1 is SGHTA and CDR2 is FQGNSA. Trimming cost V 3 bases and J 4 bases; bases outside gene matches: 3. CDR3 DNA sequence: TGTGCCAGCAGCTTCGGACAGGGCCCAGATACGCAGTATTTT. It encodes CASSFGQGPDTQYF.

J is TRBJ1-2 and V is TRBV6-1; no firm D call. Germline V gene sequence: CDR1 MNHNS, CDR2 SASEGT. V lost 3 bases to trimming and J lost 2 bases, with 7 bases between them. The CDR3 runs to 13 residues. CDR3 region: CASSDVRNYGYTF. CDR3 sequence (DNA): TGTGCCAGCAGTGATGTCAGAAACTATGGCTACACCTTC.

DNA for the CDR3: TGCAGTCCCCTCGGGAACACTGAAGCTTTCTTT. This codes for CSPLGNTEAFF. The chain recombines TRBV20-1 with TRBJ1-1; no definite D call. The CDR3 covers 11 residues. V dropped 8 bases and J dropped 1 base, with 8 bases sitting between them. Germline lookup yields CDR1 DFQATT and CDR2 SNEGSKA (reference sequence).

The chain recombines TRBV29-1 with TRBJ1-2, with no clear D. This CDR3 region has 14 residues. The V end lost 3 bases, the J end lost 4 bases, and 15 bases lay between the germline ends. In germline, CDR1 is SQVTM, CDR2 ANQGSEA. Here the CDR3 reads CSVDRPGITYGYTF. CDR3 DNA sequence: TGCAGCGTTGACCGACCGGGGATTACCTATGGCTACACCTTC.

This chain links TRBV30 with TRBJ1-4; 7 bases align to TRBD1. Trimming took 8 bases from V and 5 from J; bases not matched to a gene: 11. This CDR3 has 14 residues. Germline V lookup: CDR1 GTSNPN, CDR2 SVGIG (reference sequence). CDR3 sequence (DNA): TGTGCCCTGGGGTTAGGGGGCAAGAATGAAAAACTGTTTTTT. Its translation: CALGLGGKNEKLFF.

The CDR3 loop reads CASRPPLETGELFF. The CDR3 coding sequence is TGTGCCAGCAGGCCCCCCCTAGAGACCGGGGAGCTGTTTTTT. The rearrangement joins TRBV6-1 to TRBJ2-2; D ambiguous. From germline, CDR1 is MNHNS and CDR2 SASEGT. This CDR3 is 14 amino acids long. The V end was cut by 6 bases, the J end by 5 bases, with 13 bases between.

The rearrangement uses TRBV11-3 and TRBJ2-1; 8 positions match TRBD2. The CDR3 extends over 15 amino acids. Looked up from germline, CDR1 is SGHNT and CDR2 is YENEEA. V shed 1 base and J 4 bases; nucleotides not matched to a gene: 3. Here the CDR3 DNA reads TGTGCCAGCAGCTTAGTAGCTAGCGGGTACAATGAGCAGTTCTTC. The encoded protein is CASSLVASGYNEQFF.

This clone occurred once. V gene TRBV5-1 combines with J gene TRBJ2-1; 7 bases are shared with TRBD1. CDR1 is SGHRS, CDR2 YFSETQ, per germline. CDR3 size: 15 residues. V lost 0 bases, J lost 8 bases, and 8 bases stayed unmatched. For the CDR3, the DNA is TGCGCCAGCAGCTTGGCCTCTCCAGGGGGACATGAGCAGTTCTTC. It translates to CASSLASPGGHEQFF. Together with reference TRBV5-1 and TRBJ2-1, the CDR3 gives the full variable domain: KAGVTQTPRYLIKTRGQQVTLSCSPISGHRSVSWYQQTPGQGLQFLFEYFSETQRNKGNFPGRFSGRQFSNSRSEMNVSTLELGDSALYLCASSLASPGGHEQFFGPGTRLTVL.

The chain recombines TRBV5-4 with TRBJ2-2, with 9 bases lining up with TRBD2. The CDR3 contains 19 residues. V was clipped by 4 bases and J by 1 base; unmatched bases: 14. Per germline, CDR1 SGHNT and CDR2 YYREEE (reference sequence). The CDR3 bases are TGTGCCAGCAGCCGCACCTCCGGGACTAGCTGGGGGAACACCGGGGAGCTGTTTTTT. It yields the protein CASSRTSGTSWGNTGELFF.

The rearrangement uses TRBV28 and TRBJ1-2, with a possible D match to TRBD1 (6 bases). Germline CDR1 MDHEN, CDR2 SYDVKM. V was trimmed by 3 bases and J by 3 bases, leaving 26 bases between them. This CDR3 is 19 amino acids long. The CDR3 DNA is TGTGCCAGCAGTTTTCCCCGGAAGGGGGGGCGAATTCGGGACTATGGCTACACCTTC. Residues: CASSFPRKGGRIRDYGYTF.

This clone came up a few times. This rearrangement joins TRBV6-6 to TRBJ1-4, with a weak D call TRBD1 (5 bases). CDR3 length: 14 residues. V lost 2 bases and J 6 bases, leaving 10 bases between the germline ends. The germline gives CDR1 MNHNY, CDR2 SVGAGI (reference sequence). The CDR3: CASSYGAGDEKLFF. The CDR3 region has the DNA TGTGCCAGCAGTTACGGGGCAGGAGATGAAAAACTGTTTTTT.

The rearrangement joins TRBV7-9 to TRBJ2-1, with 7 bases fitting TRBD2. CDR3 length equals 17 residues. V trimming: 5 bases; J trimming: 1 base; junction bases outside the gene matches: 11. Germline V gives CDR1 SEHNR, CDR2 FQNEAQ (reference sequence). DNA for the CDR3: TGTGCCAGCAGCGCCACTTTGGGCGGGAGTTCCTACAATGAGCAGTTCTTC. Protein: CASSATLGGSSYNEQFF.

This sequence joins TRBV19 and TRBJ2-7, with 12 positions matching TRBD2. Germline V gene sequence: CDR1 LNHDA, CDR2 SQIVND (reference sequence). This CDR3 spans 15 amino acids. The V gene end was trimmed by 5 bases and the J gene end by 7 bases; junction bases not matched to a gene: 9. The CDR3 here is CASSLTSGGASEQYF. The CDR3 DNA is TGTGCCAGTAGTTTGACTAGCGGGGGTGCTTCTGAGCAGTACTTC. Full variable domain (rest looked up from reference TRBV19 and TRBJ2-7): DGGITQSPKYLFRKEGQNVTLSCEQNLNHDAMYWYRQDPGQGLRLIYYSQIVNDFQKGDIAEGYSVSREKKESFPLTVTSAQKNPTAFYLCASSLTSGGASEQYFGPGTRLTVT.

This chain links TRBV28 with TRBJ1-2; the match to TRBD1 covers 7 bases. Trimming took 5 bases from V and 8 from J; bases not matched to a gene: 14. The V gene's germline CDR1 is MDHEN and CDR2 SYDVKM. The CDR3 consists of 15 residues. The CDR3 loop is CASSTGELRREGYTF. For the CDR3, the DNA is TGTGCCAGCAGTACAGGGGAACTACGGCGCGAGGGCTACACCTTC.

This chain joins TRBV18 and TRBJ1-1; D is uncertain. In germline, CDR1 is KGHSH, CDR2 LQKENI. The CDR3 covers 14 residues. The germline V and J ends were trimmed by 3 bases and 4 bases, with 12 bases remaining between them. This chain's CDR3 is CASSPGGKGTEAFF. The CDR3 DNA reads TGTGCCAGCTCACCCGGAGGGAAGGGCACTGAAGCTTTCTTT.

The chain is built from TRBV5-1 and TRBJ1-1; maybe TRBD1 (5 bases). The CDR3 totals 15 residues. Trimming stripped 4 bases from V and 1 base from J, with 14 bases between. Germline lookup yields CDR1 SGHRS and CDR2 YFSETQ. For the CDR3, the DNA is TGCGCCAGCAGCCCCGGCTCGGGGGGGAACACTGAAGCTTTCTTT. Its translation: CASSPGSGGNTEAFF.

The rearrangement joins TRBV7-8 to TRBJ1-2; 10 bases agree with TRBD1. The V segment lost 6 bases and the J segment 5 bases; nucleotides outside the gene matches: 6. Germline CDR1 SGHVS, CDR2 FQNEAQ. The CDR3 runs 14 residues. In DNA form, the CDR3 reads TGTGCCAGCAGTTCGTCGGGACAGGGGTATGGCTACACCTTC. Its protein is CASSSSGQGYGYTF.

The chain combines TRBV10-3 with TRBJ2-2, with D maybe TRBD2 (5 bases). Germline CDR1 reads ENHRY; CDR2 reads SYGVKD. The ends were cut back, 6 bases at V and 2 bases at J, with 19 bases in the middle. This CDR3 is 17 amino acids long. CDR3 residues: CAIRDGGVLGNTGELFF. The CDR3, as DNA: TGTGCCATCAGGGATGGAGGAGTGTTGGGAAACACCGGGGAGCTGTTTTTT.

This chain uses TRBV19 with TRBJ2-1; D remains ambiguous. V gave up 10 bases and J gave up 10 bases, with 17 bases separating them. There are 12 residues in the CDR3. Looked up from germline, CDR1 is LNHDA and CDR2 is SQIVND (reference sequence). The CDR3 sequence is CATQLGSGEQFF. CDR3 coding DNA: TGTGCCACTCAGTTGGGCAGTGGCGAGCAGTTCTTC.

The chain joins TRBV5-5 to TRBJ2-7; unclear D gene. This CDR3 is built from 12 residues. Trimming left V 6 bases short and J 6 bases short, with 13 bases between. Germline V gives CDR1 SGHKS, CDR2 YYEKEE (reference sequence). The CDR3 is CASILTSGEQYF. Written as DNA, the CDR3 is TGTGCCAGCATATTAACCTCGGGCGAGCAGTACTTC.

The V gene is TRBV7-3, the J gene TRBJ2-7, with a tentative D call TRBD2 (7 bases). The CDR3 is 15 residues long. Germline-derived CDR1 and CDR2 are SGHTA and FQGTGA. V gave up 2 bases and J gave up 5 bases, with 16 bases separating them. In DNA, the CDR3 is TGTGCCAGCAGCTTACAGGGGCGGGAGAACGACGAGCAGTACTTC. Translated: CASSLQGRENDEQYF.

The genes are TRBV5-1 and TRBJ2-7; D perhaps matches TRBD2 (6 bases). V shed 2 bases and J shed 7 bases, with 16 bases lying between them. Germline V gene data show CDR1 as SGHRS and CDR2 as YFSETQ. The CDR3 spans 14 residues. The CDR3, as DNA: TGCGCCAGCAGCTTTACGTCACCCGGGGGAGAGCAGTACTTC. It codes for CASSFTSPGGEQYF.